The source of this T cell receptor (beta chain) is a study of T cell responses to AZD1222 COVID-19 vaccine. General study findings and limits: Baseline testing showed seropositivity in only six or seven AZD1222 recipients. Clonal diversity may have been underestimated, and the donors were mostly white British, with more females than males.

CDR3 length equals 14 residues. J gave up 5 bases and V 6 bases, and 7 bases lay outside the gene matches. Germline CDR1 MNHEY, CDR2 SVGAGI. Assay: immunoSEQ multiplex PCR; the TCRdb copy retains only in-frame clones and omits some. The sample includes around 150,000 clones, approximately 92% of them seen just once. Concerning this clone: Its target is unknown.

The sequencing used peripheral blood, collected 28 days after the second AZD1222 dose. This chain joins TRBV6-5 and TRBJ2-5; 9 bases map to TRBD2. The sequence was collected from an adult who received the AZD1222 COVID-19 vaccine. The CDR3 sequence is CASSLAGKQETQYF. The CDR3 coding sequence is TGTGCCAGCAGCCTAGCGGGAAAACAGGAGACCCAGTACTTC.